This TCR beta chain derives from a study of cytomegalovirus exposure and HLA in healthy donors. Study-wide results and limits: Among TCR beta chains, those listed as cytomegalovirus-associated numbered over 150.

The method was immunoSEQ multiplex PCR; TCRdb's version includes in-frame clones alone and lacks a portion of them. The sample lists more than 55,000 clones, more than 90% occurring once. Regarding this clone: The antigen is unknown.

Germline values: CDR1 MNHEY, CDR2 SVGAGI. This CDR3 has 14 residues. Trimming stripped 2 bases from V and 6 bases from J, with 13 bases between. The chain joins TRBV6-5 to TRBJ1-1; a possible D gene is TRBD1 (5 bases). The receptor comes from a man between 18 and 35 years old in good health and CMV-seronegative. The sample comprised PBMCs. The CDR3 sequence: CASSYKGDGAEAFF. CDR3 coding DNA: TGTGCCAGCAGTTACAAAGGGGATGGCGCTGAAGCTTTCTTT.